Below, 5 T cell receptor beta chains from the same sample are listed, as sequenced in a study of blood T cell repertoires in COVID-19. Some clones are missing from TCRdb's copy, which holds only in-frame ones; the method was immunoSEQ multiplex PCR. The sample lists under 200,000 clones; around four fifths were seen once. Sequencing was carried out using peripheral blood. Receptors originate from a woman aged 70-85 years with COVID-19, enrolled during active disease.

This clone occurred once. The V gene is TRBV19, the J gene TRBJ2-2, with a possible D match to TRBD2 (5 bases). V dropped 5 bases and J dropped 3 bases, with 13 bases sitting between them. The germline V gene has CDR1 LNHDA and CDR2 SQIVND (reference sequence). This CDR3 region has 15 residues. The CDR3 region has the DNA TGTGCCAGTAGTCCCGACGGGCGGGACACCGGGGAGCTGTTTTTT. Its translation: CASSPDGRDTGELFF.

This clone was seen only once. The J gene is TRBJ2-7, the V gene TRBV20-1; 7 bases fit TRBD2. With V trimmed by 7 bases and J by 3 bases, 3 bases remained unmatched. The germline CDR1 and CDR2 sequences are DFQATT and SNEGSKA (reference sequence). This CDR3 comprises 11 residues. CDR3 sequence reads: CSGGGNYEQYF. The CDR3 DNA sequence: TGCAGTGGGGGGGGGAACTACGAGCAGTACTTC.

The chain links TRBV5-8 to TRBJ2-3; D gene unclear. From germline, CDR1 is SGHTS and CDR2 YDEGEE. CDR3 size: 13 residues. Trimming took off 4 bases at V and 0 bases at J, with 6 bases between the two ends. The CDR3 nucleotides are TGTGCCAGCAGCCTACTTAGCACAGATACGCAGTATTTT. Its protein is CASSLLSTDTQYF.

The chain employs TRBV28 and TRBJ2-2, with D possibly matching TRBD2 (6 bases). Germline V lookup: CDR1 MDHEN, CDR2 SYDVKM. Deletions cut 7 bases from V and 6 bases from J, with 15 bases between. This CDR3 is 14 amino acids long. CDR3 nucleotides: TGTGCCAGCACTAAGGCGGGGACGCCCGGGGAGCTGTTTTTT. Translated, it gives CASTKAGTPGELFF.

The chain recombines TRBV3-1 (or the pseudogene TRBV3-2) with TRBJ2-2, with 8 bases that match TRBD1. J was trimmed by 5 bases and V by 2 bases; bases with no gene match: 7. Germline lookup yields CDR1 LGHDT and CDR2 YNNKEL (reference sequence). The CDR3 extends over 16 amino acids. CDR3 nucleotides: TGTGCCAGCAGCCAACCAATTACAGGGGGTACCGGGGAGCTGTTTTTT. Protein sequence: CASSQPITGGTGELFF.